Following are 27 T cell receptor beta chains from one sample sequenced in a study of T cell repertoires in cytomegalovirus infection. TCRdb redid the calling of the reads with MiXCR, one entry per CDR3 protein. There are fewer than 300,000 distinct CDR3 sequences in the sample; about 25% occur only once, and about 14% lies in the top ten. Source material: PBMCs. Receptors originate from a human donor in good health (CMV status not recorded). Some clones in this sample may be carry-over from other donors' samples.

This clonotype showed up many times. The CDR3 nucleotides read TGTGCCAGCAGCACCTTACAGGGTACCACTGAAGCTTTCTTT. This codes for CASSTLQGTTEAFF. The chain has TRBV7-2 and TRBJ1-1; perhaps TRBD1 as D (6 bases). Germline CDR1 SGHTA, CDR2 FQGNSA. Trimming stripped 5 bases from V and 4 bases from J, with 14 bases between. CDR3 length: 14 amino acids.

The CDR3 DNA reads TGTGCCAGCAGCTTCGGGGGTCCCTCTGGAAACACCATATATTTT. Translation: CASSFGGPSGNTIYF. This rearrangement joins TRBV7-2 to TRBJ1-3; D is possibly TRBD1 (5 bases). Germline lookup yields CDR1 SGHTA and CDR2 FQGNSA. The CDR3 length is 15 residues. Trimming removed 3 bases from V and 0 bases from J, with 9 bases in between.

This clonotype was picked up a small number of times. The CDR3 reads CAISIQPTNEKLFF. Written as DNA, the CDR3 is TGTGCCATCAGTATACAGCCAACTAATGAAAAACTGTTTTTT. V gene TRBV10-3 combines with J gene TRBJ1-4; D is unclear. The germline V gene encodes CDR1 ENHRY and CDR2 SYGVKD. Trimming left V 5 bases short and J 0 bases short, with 7 bases between. CDR3 size: 14 residues.

This clonotype has more than one count but fewer than ten. The V and J genes are TRBV28 and TRBJ2-2; D remains unclear. CDR1 is MDHEN and CDR2 is SYDVKM in the germline V gene. V lost 5 bases to trimming and J lost 4 bases, with 8 bases between them. The CDR3 is 13 residues long. DNA of the CDR3: TGTGCCAGCAGTAGGGTTCCCACCGGGGAGCTGTTTTTT. This encodes CASSRVPTGELFF.

The chain joins TRBV29-1 to TRBJ2-3; D perhaps matches TRBD1 (6 bases). Trimming removed 7 bases at V and 3 bases at J, with 17 bases between. The CDR3 runs 14 residues. Germline CDR1 and CDR2: SQVTM and ANQGSEA. CDR3 nucleotides: TGCAGCGGAAAACAGGGTGTGAGGACAGATACGCAGTATTTT. It translates to CSGKQGVRTDTQYF.

V is TRBV7-9 and J is TRBJ2-7; D possibly corresponds to TRBD2 (5 bases). V was trimmed by 5 bases and J by 11 bases, leaving 22 bases between them. The CDR3 sequence is 14 residues long. The V gene's germline CDR1 is SEHNR and CDR2 FQNEAQ (reference sequence). CDR3 residues: CASSPGSTEPRKYF. Here the CDR3 DNA reads TGTGCCAGCAGCCCGGGATCAACGGAACCGCGCAAGTACTTC.

CDR3 DNA sequence: TGTGCCAGCACCTTTGGGGGGTCGAGGGCCACAGATACGCAGTATTTT. It codes for CASTFGGSRATDTQYF. The chain employs TRBV7-4 and TRBJ2-3; a possible D gene is TRBD2 (6 bases). V lost 7 bases, J lost 2 bases, and 19 bases lay in between. The CDR3 is 16 residues long. CDR1 and CDR2 from the germline V gene are SGHVT and SQSDAQ.

This clonotype was counted at least ten times. The gene calls are TRBV7-2 and TRBJ2-3; 8 nucleotides match TRBD2. This CDR3 spans 14 amino acids. Germline V gene sequence: CDR1 SGHTA, CDR2 FQGNSA. J gave up 7 bases and V 6 bases, and 9 bases lay outside the gene matches. The CDR3 spells CASRLPTSGYTQYF. CDR3 bases: TGTGCCAGCAGGCTCCCCACTAGCGGATATACGCAGTATTTT.

This clonotype was observed many times. The chain combines TRBV5-1 with TRBJ1-4, with D uncertain. CDR3 size: 14 residues. Trimming removed 0 bases at V and 7 bases at J, with 10 bases between. Germline assignment: CDR1 SGHRS and CDR2 YFSETQ. CDR3 amino acids: CASSLGNRFEKLFF. CDR3 nucleotides: TGCGCCAGCAGCTTGGGCAACAGATTTGAAAAACTGTTTTTT.

The CDR3 DNA is TGTGCCTGGGCTCGACAGAGTAATCAGCCCCAGCATTTT. Protein: CAWARQSNQPQHF. This sequence joins TRBV30 and TRBJ1-5, with a weak D call TRBD1 (5 bases). The CDR3 extends over 13 amino acids. Germline loops: CDR1 GTSNPN, CDR2 SVGIG (reference sequence). The V gene lost 5 bases and the J gene lost 4 bases, with 12 bases spanning the gap.

This clonotype was seen a handful of times. The chain employs TRBV24-1 and TRBJ2-3; D tentatively reads TRBD1 or TRBD2 (5 bases each). Germline loops: CDR1 KGHDR, CDR2 SFDVKD. The CDR3 extends over 15 amino acids. Between the trimmed V and J ends, which lost 4 bases and 5 bases, there was a span of 15 bases. As DNA, the CDR3 is TGTGCCACCAGTGACCCAGGGCGGGCCGGAGATACGCAGTATTTT. It encodes CATSDPGRAGDTQYF.

V and J are TRBV20-1 and TRBJ2-1, with unresolved D. V lost 1 base, J lost 1 base, and 8 bases lay in between. This CDR3 has 14 residues. Germline V gene lookup returns CDR1 DFQATT and CDR2 SNEGSKA (reference sequence). In nucleotides, the CDR3 is TGCAGTGCTAGAGTGGCAGATTCCTACAATGAGCAGTTCTTC. Translated: CSARVADSYNEQFF.

This clonotype has just a few counts. The chain uses TRBV7-2 and TRBJ2-3, with 9 bases identical to TRBD1. The V gene's germline CDR1 is SGHTA and CDR2 FQGNSA. The CDR3 consists of 16 residues. The V and J ends lost 5 bases and 3 bases, in that order; junction bases with no gene match: 9. CDR3 in DNA: TGTGCCAGCAGCCCCGCCCGGGACAGGGTTACAGATACGCAGTATTTT. The encoded protein is CASSPARDRVTDTQYF.

The V call is TRBV9, the J call TRBJ1-4; TRBD1 aligns across 11 bases. V was clipped by 4 bases and J by 6 bases; unmatched bases: 11. Germline lookup yields CDR1 SGDLS and CDR2 YYNGEE. This CDR3 contains 17 residues. CDR3 sequence reads: CASSQGQGALGDEKLFF. Here the CDR3 DNA reads TGTGCCAGCAGCCAAGGACAGGGGGCACTGGGGGATGAAAAACTGTTTTTT.

This clonotype was detected many times. The genes are TRBV6-1 and TRBJ2-1; TRBD2 matches 15 bases. The V and J ends lost 6 bases and 8 bases, in that order; junction bases with no gene match: 11. This CDR3 has 17 amino acids. The germline CDR1 and CDR2 sequences are MNHNS and SASEGT. This CDR3 is CASSADRTSGGADEQFF. Written as DNA, the CDR3 is TGTGCCAGCAGCGCCGATCGGACTAGCGGGGGGGCCGATGAGCAGTTCTTC.

The chain carries TRBV4-1 and TRBJ2-4, with 8 bases that match TRBD2. The CDR3 covers 15 residues. The V and J ends lost 4 bases and 0 bases, in that order; junction bases with no gene match: 2. Germline CDR1 MGHRA, CDR2 YSYEKL. Written as DNA, the CDR3 is TGCGCCAGCAGCCCTGCGGGGGGAGCCAAAAACATTCAGTACTTC. It specifies CASSPAGGAKNIQYF.

This clonotype was detected ten times or more. This chain uses TRBV5-1 with TRBJ2-3; the match to TRBD1 covers 11 bases. The CDR3 has 16 residues. Germline V gene data show CDR1 as SGHRS and CDR2 as YFSETQ. The V gene end was trimmed by 4 bases and the J gene end by 5 bases; junction bases not matched to a gene: 9. The CDR3 here is CASSPEGQGVRDTQYF. CDR3 nucleotides: TGCGCCAGCAGCCCAGAGGGACAGGGGGTGAGAGATACGCAGTATTTT.

The gene calls are TRBV10-3 and TRBJ2-7; D is possibly TRBD1 (5 bases). V dropped 0 bases and J dropped 0 bases, with 9 bases sitting between them. Germline lookup yields CDR1 ENHRY and CDR2 SYGVKD. The CDR3 consists of 15 residues. The chain's CDR3 is CAISESGALSYEQYF. The CDR3 nucleotides are TGTGCCATCAGTGAGTCAGGGGCCCTCTCCTACGAGCAGTACTTC.

This clonotype turned up a few times. J is TRBJ1-5 and V is TRBV18; D not certain. This CDR3 comprises 13 residues. Germline V gene data show CDR1 as KGHSH and CDR2 as LQKENI. V lost 6 bases and J 4 bases, leaving 10 bases between the germline ends. The CDR3 DNA reads as TGTGCCAGCTCCCAAAAGGGAAATCAGCCCCAGCATTTT. This encodes CASSQKGNQPQHF.

This clonotype was observed a few times. The rearrangement joins TRBV28 to TRBJ2-7; TRBD1 matches at 8 bases. Germline values: CDR1 MDHEN, CDR2 SYDVKM. The length of the CDR3 is 14 residues. With 7 bases clipped from V and 7 bases from J, the junction kept 12 bases outside the gene matches. The CDR3 here is CASTPPGQGKEQYF. DNA for the CDR3: TGTGCCAGCACGCCCCCCGGACAGGGCAAGGAGCAGTACTTC. The entire variable domain, with the rest obtained from reference TRBV28 and TRBJ2-7, is as follows: DVKVTQSSRYLVKRTGEKVFLECVQDMDHENMFWYRQDPGLGLRLIYFSYDVKMKEKGDIPEGYSVSREKKERFSLILESASTNQTSMYLCASTPPGQGKEQYFGPGTRLTVT.

This clonotype was detected only a few times. This chain joins TRBV11-3 and TRBJ2-1, with D possibly being TRBD1 or TRBD2 (5 bases each). Germline-derived CDR1 and CDR2 are SGHNT and YENEEA. V dropped 4 bases and J dropped 4 bases, with 14 bases sitting between them. The CDR3 sequence is 15 residues long. CDR3 amino acids: CASSSAGTPYNEQFF. DNA of the CDR3: TGTGCCAGCAGCTCGGCCGGGACCCCGTACAATGAGCAGTTCTTC.

This clonotype was found a few times. This chain uses TRBV7-9 with TRBJ2-1; no clear D gene. This CDR3 is built from 13 residues. V lost 2 bases and J lost 5, with 7 bases in between. The germline V gene encodes CDR1 SEHNR and CDR2 FQNEAQ (reference sequence). CDR3 nucleotide sequence: TGTGCCAGCAGCTTAATGACCGACAATGAGCAGTTCTTC. Its translation is CASSLMTDNEQFF.

This clonotype was picked up one time. V and J are TRBV29-1 and TRBJ2-7, with 10 bases aligning to TRBD1. The V segment lost 4 bases and the J segment 1 base; nucleotides outside the gene matches: 7. The CDR3 has 15 amino acids. The germline gives CDR1 SQVTM, CDR2 ANQGSEA. This CDR3 reads CSVGTGGLRSYEQYF. In nucleotides, the CDR3 is TGCAGCGTTGGGACAGGGGGACTTAGGTCCTACGAGCAGTACTTC.

On this clonotype itself: It may be a read error: a sequence one base away is much more abundant. The genes are TRBV7-8 and TRBJ2-7; tentatively, D is TRBD1 (5 bases). Trimming stripped 5 bases from V and 2 bases from J, with 16 bases between. The CDR3 runs to 15 residues. Germline CDR1 is SGHVS and CDR2 is FQNEAQ. CDR3 region: CASSTWGRSTYEQYF. CDR3 in DNA: TGTGCCAGCAGCACTTGGGGCAGATCTACCTACGAGCAGTACTTC.

This clonotype was detected only a few times. V gene TRBV5-1 combines with J gene TRBJ2-2; TRBD2 agrees at 9 bases. The ends lost 1 base at V and 0 bases at J; junction bases unmatched: 1. The length of the CDR3 is 16 residues. In germline, CDR1 is SGHRS, CDR2 YFSETQ. The CDR3, as DNA: TGCGCCAGCAGCTTGAGCGGGGGGCCGAACACCGGGGAGCTGTTTTTT. This gives the protein CASSLSGGPNTGELFF.

This clonotype was observed at least ten times. J is TRBJ2-1 and V is TRBV12-3 or TRBV12-4, with a weak D call TRBD1 (6 bases). The CDR3 consists of 15 residues. V was cut by 7 bases and J by 4 bases, with 17 bases left in between. The CDR3 region is CASNPGRGRYNEQFF. CDR3 in DNA: TGTGCCAGCAACCCTGGCAGGGGCAGGTACAATGAGCAGTTCTTC.

The sample holds many counts of this clonotype. The rearrangement joins TRBV7-2 to TRBJ1-2; no reliable D call. CDR3 length: 11 amino acids. V was trimmed by 5 bases and J by 7 bases, leaving 8 bases between them. Germline CDR1 is SGHTA and CDR2 is FQGNSA. The CDR3 here is CASSRGSGYTF. The CDR3 DNA reads TGTGCCAGCAGCCGCGGGTCTGGCTACACCTTC.